The T cell receptor beta chain described here comes from a study of T cells after yellow fever vaccination. This CDR3 contains 14 residues. CDR1 and CDR2 from the germline V gene are MNHNS and SASEGT. V lost 4 bases, J lost 2 bases, and 4 bases stayed unmatched. This clonotype was found a few times. Its target is unknown. Findings and limits, study-wide: A small proportion of clonotypes was detected in both the CD4 and CD8 compartments.

TCRdb passed the 5' RACE reads through MiXCR, listing each CDR3 protein once. The table includes 130,000 or so distinct CDR3 sequences, about 16% detected once. Specimen: CD8+ T cells sorted from PBMCs, collected 5 days after the yellow fever booster vaccination. The TCR comes from a man aged 18 to 29 who received the YFV17D yellow fever vaccine. The chain recombines TRBV6-1 with TRBJ2-7; 8 bases are shared with TRBD1. The DNA for the CDR3 is TGTGCCAGCAGTGCGGGACAGGCCGCCTACGAGCAGTACTTC. Amino acid sequence: CASSAGQAAYEQYF.